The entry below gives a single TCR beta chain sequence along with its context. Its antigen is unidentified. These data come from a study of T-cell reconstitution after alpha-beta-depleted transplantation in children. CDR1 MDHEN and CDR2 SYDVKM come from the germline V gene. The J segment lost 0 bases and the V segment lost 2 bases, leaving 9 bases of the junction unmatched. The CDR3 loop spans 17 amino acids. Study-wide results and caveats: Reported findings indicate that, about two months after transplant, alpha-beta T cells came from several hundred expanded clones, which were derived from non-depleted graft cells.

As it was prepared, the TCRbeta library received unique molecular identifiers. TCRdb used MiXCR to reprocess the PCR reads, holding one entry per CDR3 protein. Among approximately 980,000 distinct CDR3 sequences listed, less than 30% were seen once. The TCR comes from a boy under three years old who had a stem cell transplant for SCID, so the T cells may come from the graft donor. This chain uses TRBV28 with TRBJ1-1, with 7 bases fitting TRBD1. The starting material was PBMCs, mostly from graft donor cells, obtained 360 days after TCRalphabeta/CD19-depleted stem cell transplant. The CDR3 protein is CASSLTPTGQVNTEAFF. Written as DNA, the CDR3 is TGTGCCAGCAGTTTAACCCCGACAGGGCAGGTGAACACTGAAGCTTTCTTT.